The 20 T cell receptor beta chains below were found in one sample sequenced in a study of T-cell reconstitution after alpha-beta-depleted transplantation in children. Unique molecular identifiers were built into the TCRbeta library. TCRdb used MiXCR to reprocess the PCR reads, holding one entry per CDR3 protein. The sample contains 640,000 or so distinct CDR3 sequences, around a sixth of which appear only once. This sample comprised PBMCs from the stem cell graft donor, obtained from the stem cell graft. These receptors were collected from a human donor who donated a stem cell graft to a child with acute myeloid leukemia.

The chain is built from TRBV6-1 and TRBJ1-2; 9 bases fit TRBD1. Germline lookup yields CDR1 MNHNS and CDR2 SASEGT. Trimming took 3 bases from V and 4 from J; bases not matched to a gene: 12. The CDR3 loop spans 17 amino acids. DNA for the CDR3: TGTGCCAGCAGTGAGGCGGAATTTCTGGGACAGGGCTATGGCTACACCTTC. Encoded protein: CASSEAEFLGQGYGYTF.

This clonotype has a handful of counts. The rearrangement uses TRBV7-4 and TRBJ2-7; tentative D call: TRBD2 (5 bases). This CDR3 is 15 amino acids long. Germline CDR1 reads SGHVT; CDR2 reads SQSDAQ. The germline V and J ends were trimmed by 1 base and 0 bases, with 10 bases remaining between them. In nucleotides, the CDR3 is TGTGCCAGCAGCTTAGGAAGCGGCCCCTCCTACGAGCAGTACTTC. Encoded protein: CASSLGSGPSYEQYF.

This chain's CDR3 is CAVRDGELFF. As DNA, the CDR3 is TGTGCAGTGAGAGACGGGGAGCTGTTTTTT. The rearrangement joins TRBV7-7 to TRBJ2-2; D is unclear. The CDR3 covers 10 residues. The germline CDR1 and CDR2 sequences are SSHAT and FNYEAQ (reference sequence).

Only a few counts were recorded for this clonotype. J is TRBJ1-5 and V is TRBV7-2; no clear D gene. CDR3 length: 15 residues. Germline lookup yields CDR1 SGHTA and CDR2 FQGNSA. Trimming took 3 bases from V and 0 from J, leaving 9 bases between them. DNA of the CDR3: TGTGCCAGCAGCTTTCAACATCTTAGCAATCAGCCCCAGCATTTT. Its translation: CASSFQHLSNQPQHF.

This clonotype was counted a few times. Here the CDR3 reads CASSEAGGSHYEQYF. CDR3 in DNA: TGTGCCAGCAGTGAAGCGGGGGGTTCCCATTACGAGCAGTACTTC. The chain links TRBV25-1 to TRBJ2-7, with 8 bases matching TRBD2. Germline CDR1 reads MGHDK; CDR2 reads SYGVNS. The CDR3 length is 15 residues. Trimming removed 2 bases from V and 4 bases from J; junction bases left unmatched: 7.

This clonotype has a count of ten or more. The rearrangement uses TRBV20-1 and TRBJ2-1, with D perhaps being TRBD1 or TRBD2 (5 bases each). V was clipped by 6 bases and J by 0 bases, with 24 bases between them. CDR3 length: 18 residues. Germline CDR1 reads DFQATT; CDR2 reads SNEGSKA (reference sequence). In DNA, the CDR3 is TGCAGTGCGCCACCCTCCCGGGACGCCCAGAGCTCCTACAATGAGCAGTTCTTC. It codes for CSAPPSRDAQSSYNEQFF.

The rearrangement links TRBV4-2 to TRBJ1-4; D unresolved. V was cut by 0 bases and J by 12 bases, with 14 bases left in between. CDR3 length equals 14 residues. Looked up from germline, CDR1 is LGHNA and CDR2 is YNFKEQ. The chain's CDR3 is CASSQEGTQSQLFF. DNA for the CDR3: TGTGCCAGCAGCCAAGAAGGAACCCAATCACAACTGTTTTTT.

This clonotype appeared a few times. The J gene is TRBJ1-1, the V gene TRBV5-1, with 9 bases aligning to TRBD1. CDR1 and CDR2 (germline): SGHRS, YFSETQ. The CDR3 is 14 residues long. V lost 4 bases to trimming and J lost 4 bases; unmatched junction nucleotides: 5. DNA for the CDR3: TGCGCCAGCAGCACCTTGACAGGGGGCACTGAAGCTTTCTTT. Residues: CASSTLTGGTEAFF.

At least ten counts were recorded for this clonotype. The rearrangement uses TRBV10-3 and TRBJ2-1, with 13 nucleotides matching TRBD2. The CDR3 spans 17 residues. V lost 10 bases and J lost 0; bases outside the gene matches: 9. Germline V lookup: CDR1 ENHRY, CDR2 SYGVKD. The CDR3 loop is CATSGLAGKNSYNEQFF. CDR3 coding DNA: TGTGCCACTTCGGGACTAGCGGGGAAAAACTCCTACAATGAGCAGTTCTTC.

This clonotype appeared a few times. The V and J genes are TRBV7-3 and TRBJ2-3; possibly TRBD2 for D (5 bases). The germline CDR1 and CDR2 sequences are SGHTA and FQGTGA. V lost 3 bases to trimming and J lost 0 bases, with 13 bases between them. The CDR3 loop spans 16 amino acids. The CDR3 loop is CASSFIPGTSTDTQYF. CDR3 sequence (DNA): TGTGCCAGCAGCTTTATTCCGGGAACCAGCACAGATACGCAGTATTTT.

This chain links TRBV10-2 with TRBJ1-1; maybe TRBD1 (6 bases). Germline CDR1 reads WSHSY; CDR2 reads SAAADI. The CDR3 totals 14 residues. V gave up 6 bases and J gave up 5 bases, with 16 bases separating them. The CDR3 is CASRGNREGTEAFF. The CDR3 bases are TGCGCCAGCAGGGGGAACAGGGAAGGGACTGAAGCTTTCTTT.

This clonotype was counted at least ten times. The CDR3 protein is CSARGELAGRDEQFF. CDR3 bases: TGCAGTGCTAGAGGAGAACTAGCGGGGCGAGATGAGCAGTTCTTC. The chain couples TRBV20-1 to TRBJ2-1; TRBD2 matches 10 bases. V shed 1 base, J shed 8 bases, and the junction held 8 bases outside the gene matches. Germline CDR1 DFQATT, CDR2 SNEGSKA (reference sequence). There are 15 residues in the CDR3.

J is TRBJ2-7 and V is TRBV7-2; D gene ambiguous. Germline CDR1 is SGHTA and CDR2 is FQGNSA. The CDR3 is made up of 15 amino acids. Trimming took off 0 bases at V and 1 base at J, with 10 bases between the two ends. The CDR3 sequence: CASSLAIQKSYEQYF. The CDR3 coding sequence is TGTGCCAGCAGCTTAGCGATTCAAAAATCCTACGAGCAGTACTTC.

V and J are TRBV30 and TRBJ2-1, with D tentatively TRBD1 (6 bases). The germline gives CDR1 GTSNPN, CDR2 SVGIG (reference sequence). The CDR3 loop spans 13 amino acids. V gave up 4 bases and J gave up 6 bases, with 13 bases separating them. CDR3 in DNA: TGTGCCTGGACGATCGGGACAAGCAATGAGCAGTTCTTC. Translated: CAWTIGTSNEQFF.

Only a few counts were recorded for this clonotype. This chain uses TRBV28 with TRBJ2-4, with 11 bases that match TRBD1. V shed 5 bases and J 4 bases; nucleotides not matched to a gene: 7. The CDR3 runs to 16 residues. Germline CDR1 is MDHEN and CDR2 is SYDVKM. DNA of the CDR3: TGTGCCAGCAGTCCCTGGGACAGGGGGGCAAAAAACATTCAGTACTTC. Encoded protein: CASSPWDRGAKNIQYF.

This clonotype was seen more than once but under ten times. The V call is TRBV7-3, the J call TRBJ1-1; 10 bases align to TRBD1. The CDR3 is 13 amino acids. Germline trimming cut 5 bases from V and 7 bases from J; bases unmatched to any gene: 4. From germline, CDR1 is SGHTA and CDR2 FQGTGA. CDR3 DNA sequence: TGTGCCAGCAGCCCCGGACAGGGGGGTGAAGCTTTCTTT. It encodes CASSPGQGGEAFF.

This clonotype was seen ten or more times. V usage is TRBV7-9 and J usage is TRBJ2-1, with D possibly TRBD2 on 5 matching bases. Between the trimmed V and J ends, which lost 7 bases and 0 bases, there was a span of 13 bases. Germline V CDR1 and CDR2: SEHNR, FQNEAQ (reference sequence). This CDR3 has 15 amino acids. CDR3 region: CASTVIGSSYNEQFF. CDR3 DNA: TGTGCCAGCACCGTCATAGGGAGCTCCTACAATGAGCAGTTCTTC.

As concerns this clonotype: At one of its ends the junction is not consistent with the germline gene, which may arise from a read error. This chain connects TRBV20-1 to TRBJ2-3; 9 bases map to TRBD2. The CDR3 loop spans 14 amino acids. From germline, CDR1 is DFQATT and CDR2 SNEGSKA (reference sequence). CDR3 coding DNA: TGCAGTCCTAGAATAGCGGGGGTCACAGATACGCAGTATTTT. This gives the protein CSPRIAGVTDTQYF.

This clonotype has at least ten counts. This chain links TRBV7-9 with TRBJ2-1, with D uncertain. Trimming removed 5 bases from V and 0 bases from J, with 11 bases in between. Germline V gives CDR1 SEHNR, CDR2 FQNEAQ (reference sequence). The CDR3 extends over 15 amino acids. In DNA form, the CDR3 reads TGTGCCAGCAGCAAGGGAATTAGCTCCTACAATGAGCAGTTCTTC. This codes for CASSKGISSYNEQFF.

A few counts support this clonotype. The junction departs from germline at one end; a sequencing error may be responsible. The rearrangement links TRBV20-1 to TRBJ2-1; the match to TRBD1 covers 11 bases. Looked up from germline, CDR1 is DFQATT and CDR2 is SNEGSKA (reference sequence). This CDR3 contains 17 residues. In DNA, the CDR3 is TGCTGTGCCGTTCGGGACAGGGGGATGAAGGTAAACAATGAGCAGTTCTTC. It codes for CCAVRDRGMKVNNEQFF.